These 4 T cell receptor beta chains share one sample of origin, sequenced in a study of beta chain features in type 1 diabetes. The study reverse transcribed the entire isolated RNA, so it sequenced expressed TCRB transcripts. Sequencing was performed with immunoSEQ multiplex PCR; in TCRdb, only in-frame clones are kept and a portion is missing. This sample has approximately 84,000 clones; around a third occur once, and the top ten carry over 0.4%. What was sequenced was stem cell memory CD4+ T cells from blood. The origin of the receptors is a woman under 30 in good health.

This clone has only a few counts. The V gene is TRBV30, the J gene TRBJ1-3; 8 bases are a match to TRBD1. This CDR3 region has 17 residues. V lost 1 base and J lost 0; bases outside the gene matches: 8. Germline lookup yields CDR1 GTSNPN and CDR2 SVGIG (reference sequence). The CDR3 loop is CAWSGTGQLTSGNTIYF. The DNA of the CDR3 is TGTGCCTGGAGTGGGACAGGGCAACTAACCTCTGGAAACACCATATATTTT.

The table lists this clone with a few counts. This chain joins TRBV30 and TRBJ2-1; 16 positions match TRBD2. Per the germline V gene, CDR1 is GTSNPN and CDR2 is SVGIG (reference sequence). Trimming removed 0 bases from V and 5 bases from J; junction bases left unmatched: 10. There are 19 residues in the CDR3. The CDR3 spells CAWSVRGTSGRALNNEQFF. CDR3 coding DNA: TGTGCCTGGAGTGTACGAGGGACTAGCGGGAGGGCGCTTAACAATGAGCAGTTCTTC.

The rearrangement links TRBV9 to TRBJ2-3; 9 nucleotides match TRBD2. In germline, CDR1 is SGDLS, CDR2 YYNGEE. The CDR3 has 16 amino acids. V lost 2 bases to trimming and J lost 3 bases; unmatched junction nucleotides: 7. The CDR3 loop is CASSVLGGRATDTQYF. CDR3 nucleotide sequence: TGTGCCAGCAGCGTCTTAGGCGGGAGGGCGACAGATACGCAGTATTTT.

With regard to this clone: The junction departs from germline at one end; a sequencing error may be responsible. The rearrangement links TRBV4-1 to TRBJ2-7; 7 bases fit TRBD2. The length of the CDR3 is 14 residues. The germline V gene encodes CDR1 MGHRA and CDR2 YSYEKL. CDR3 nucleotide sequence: TGTGCCAGCAGCTCTAGCGGCCGGGGCTACGAGCAGTACTTC. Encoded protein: CASSSSGRGYEQYF.